These 7 T cell receptor beta chains were sequenced from one sample in a study of T cells in Graves' hyperthyroidism and ophthalmopathy. Authors of the study amplified TCR beta CDR3 regions from RNA transcripts. A set of HTBI primers served as the primers for a first-round RT-PCR of the TCR CDR3. MiXCR, applied by TCRdb to the multiplex PCR reads, yields one record per CDR3 protein. The table shows 500,000 to 750,000 distinct CDR3 sequences, with about half occurring only once. Sequenced: peripheral blood or thyroid tissue (not recorded which). All receptors come from a woman aged 18-30 years with Graves' hyperthyroidism.

The chain links TRBV15 to TRBJ1-2; D not certain. CDR1 and CDR2 from the germline V gene are LNHNV and YYDKDF (reference sequence). Trimming pared 1 base from V and 2 bases from J, leaving 5 bases between. CDR3 length: 13 amino acids. The CDR3 loop is CATSRGSNYGYTF. DNA for the CDR3: TGTGCCACCAGCAGAGGATCCAACTATGGCTACACCTTC.

The chain combines TRBV11-1 with TRBJ1-6; TRBD1 matches at 9 bases. This CDR3 has 15 residues. Unmatched junction bases numbered 6, after V lost 4 bases and J lost 8 bases. From germline, CDR1 is SGHAT and CDR2 FQDESV (reference sequence). The CDR3 sequence: CASSSSGQGHSPLHF. In nucleotides, the CDR3 is TGTGCCAGCAGCTCCTCGGGACAGGGCCATTCACCCCTCCACTTT.

This sequence joins TRBV24-1 and TRBJ1-2; 12 bases map to TRBD1. There are 16 residues in the CDR3. The germline gives CDR1 KGHDR, CDR2 SFDVKD. V was clipped by 4 bases and J by 4 bases; unmatched bases: 6. The CDR3 DNA sequence: TGTGCCACCAGTGACGTTGGGACAGGGGGCTTCTATGGCTACACCTTC. As protein: CATSDVGTGGFYGYTF.

This clonotype was counted at least ten times. This rearrangement joins TRBV6-6 to TRBJ1-6; D possibly corresponds to TRBD1 (5 bases). The length of the CDR3 is 15 residues. Per germline, CDR1 MNHNY and CDR2 SVGAGI (reference sequence). The ends were cut back, 6 bases at V and 9 bases at J, with 18 bases in the middle. The CDR3 DNA is TGTGCCAGCAGAACGGGGCCTAGAAGTAGTTCACCCCTCCACTTT. Its translation: CASRTGPRSSSPLHF.

This clonotype was counted at least ten times. V gene TRBV2 combines with J gene TRBJ2-7, with D perhaps TRBD1 (5 bases). V was shortened by 4 bases and J by 3 bases, with 13 bases between the two germline ends. This CDR3 is 14 amino acids long. CDR1 and CDR2 (germline): SNHLY, FYNNEI. CDR3 bases: TGTGCCAGCAGTGGAAGGACACAGGTCTACGAGCAGTACTTC. It codes for CASSGRTQVYEQYF.

This clonotype occurred many times. V and J are TRBV20-1 and TRBJ1-6; the match to TRBD1 covers 7 bases. The CDR3 is 13 residues long. Germline trimming cut 3 bases from V and 5 bases from J; bases unmatched to any gene: 1. The V gene's germline CDR1 is DFQATT and CDR2 SNEGSKA (reference sequence). The CDR3 is CSARGTDNSPLHF. The CDR3 DNA reads as TGCAGTGCTAGGGGGACAGATAATTCACCCCTCCACTTT.

This clonotype was counted ten times or more. This chain uses TRBV12-3 or TRBV12-4 with TRBJ1-1; D unclear. The CDR3 extends over 13 amino acids. Trimming left V 7 bases short and J 1 base short, with 10 bases between. The CDR3 sequence is CASTTWGNTEAFF. The CDR3 region has the DNA TGTGCCAGCACAACTTGGGGGAACACTGAAGCTTTCTTT.